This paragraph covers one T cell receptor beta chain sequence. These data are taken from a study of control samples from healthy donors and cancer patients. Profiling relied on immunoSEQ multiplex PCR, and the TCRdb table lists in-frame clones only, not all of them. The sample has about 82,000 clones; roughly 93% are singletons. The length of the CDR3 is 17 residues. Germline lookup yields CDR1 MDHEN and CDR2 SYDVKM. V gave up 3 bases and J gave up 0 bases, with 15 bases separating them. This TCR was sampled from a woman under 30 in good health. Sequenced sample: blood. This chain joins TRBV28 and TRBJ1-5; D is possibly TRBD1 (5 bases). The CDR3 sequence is CASSFLGPGNSNQPQHF. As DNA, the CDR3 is TGTGCCAGCAGTTTTTTGGGCCCAGGGAATAGCAATCAGCCCCAGCATTTT.